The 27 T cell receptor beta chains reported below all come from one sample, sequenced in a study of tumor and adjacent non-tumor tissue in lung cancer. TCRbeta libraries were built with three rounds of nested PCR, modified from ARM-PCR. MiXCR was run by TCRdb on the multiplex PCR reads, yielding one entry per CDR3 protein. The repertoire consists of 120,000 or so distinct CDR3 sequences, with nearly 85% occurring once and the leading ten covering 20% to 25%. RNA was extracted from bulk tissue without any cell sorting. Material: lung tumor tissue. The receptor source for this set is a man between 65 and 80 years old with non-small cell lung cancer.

The CDR3 DNA follows: TGTGCCAGCAGCTCAACACGGGACGAGCAGTACTTC. Translating it yields CASSSTRDEQYF. The J gene is TRBJ2-7, the V gene TRBV13; D is undetermined. V lost 4 bases, J lost 5 bases, and 9 bases lay in between. There are 12 residues in the CDR3. In germline, CDR1 is PRHDT, CDR2 FYEKMQ (reference sequence).

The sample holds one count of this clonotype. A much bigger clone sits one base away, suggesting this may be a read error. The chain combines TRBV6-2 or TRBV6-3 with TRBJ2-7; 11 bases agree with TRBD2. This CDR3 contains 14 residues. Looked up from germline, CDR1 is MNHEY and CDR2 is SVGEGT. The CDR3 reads CAGRLAGPTYGQYF. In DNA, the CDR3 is TGTGCCGGCAGACTAGCGGGACCGACCTACGGGCAGTACTTC.

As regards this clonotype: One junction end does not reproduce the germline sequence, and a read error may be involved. The chain's CDR3 is CARSLDRRDGYTF. CDR3 DNA: TGTGCCCGCAGTTTAGATAGGAGGGATGGCTACACCTTC. V and J are TRBV11-2 and TRBJ1-2; D is unresolved. This CDR3 is built from 13 residues. Germline assignment: CDR1 SGHAT and CDR2 FQNNGV.

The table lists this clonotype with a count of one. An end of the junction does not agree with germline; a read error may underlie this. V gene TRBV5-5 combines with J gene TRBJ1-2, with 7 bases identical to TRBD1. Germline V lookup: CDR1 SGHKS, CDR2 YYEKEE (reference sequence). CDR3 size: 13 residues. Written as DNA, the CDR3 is TGTACCAGCAACTGGGGGACAGCCTATGACTACACCTTC. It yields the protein CTSNWGTAYDYTF. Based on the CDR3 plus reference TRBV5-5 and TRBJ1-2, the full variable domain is DAGVTQSPTHLIKTRGQQVTLRCSPISGHKSVSWYQQVLGQGPQFIFQYYEKEERGRGNFPDRFSARQFPNYSSELNVNALLLGDSALYLCTSNWGTAYDYTFGSGTRLTVV.

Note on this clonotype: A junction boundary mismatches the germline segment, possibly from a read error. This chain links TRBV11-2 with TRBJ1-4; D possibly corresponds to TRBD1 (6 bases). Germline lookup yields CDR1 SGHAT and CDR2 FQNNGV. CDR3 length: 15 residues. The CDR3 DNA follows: TGTGCCAGCAGCTCCAGGGGATTGAGTGATGAAGAACTGTTTTTT. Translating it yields CASSSRGLSDEELFF.

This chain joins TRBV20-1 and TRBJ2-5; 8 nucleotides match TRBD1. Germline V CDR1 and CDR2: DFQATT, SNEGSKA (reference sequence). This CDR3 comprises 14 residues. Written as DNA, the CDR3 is TGCAATCCTTACCTTCGACAGGGGAAAGAGACCCAGTACTTC. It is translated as CNPYLRQGKETQYF.

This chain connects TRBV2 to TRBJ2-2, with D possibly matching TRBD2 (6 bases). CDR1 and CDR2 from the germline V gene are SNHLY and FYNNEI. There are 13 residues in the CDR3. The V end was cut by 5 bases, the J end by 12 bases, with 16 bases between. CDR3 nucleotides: TGTGCCAGCAGTCCGGGGGTCACCGCGAAGCTGTTTTTT. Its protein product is CASSPGVTAKLFF. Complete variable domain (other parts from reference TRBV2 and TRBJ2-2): EPEVTQTPSHQVTQMGQEVILRCVPISNHLYFYWYRQILGQKVEFLVSFYNNEISEKSEIFDDQFSVERPDGSNFTLKIRSTKLEDSAMYFCASSPGVTAKLFFGEGSRLTVL.

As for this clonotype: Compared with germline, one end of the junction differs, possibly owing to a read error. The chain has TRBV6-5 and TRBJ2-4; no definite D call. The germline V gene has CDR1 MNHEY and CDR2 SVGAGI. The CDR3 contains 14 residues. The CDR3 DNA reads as TGTGCCAGTAGTTACGGAGCAGGCAAACACATTAAGTACTTC. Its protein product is CASSYGAGKHIKYF.

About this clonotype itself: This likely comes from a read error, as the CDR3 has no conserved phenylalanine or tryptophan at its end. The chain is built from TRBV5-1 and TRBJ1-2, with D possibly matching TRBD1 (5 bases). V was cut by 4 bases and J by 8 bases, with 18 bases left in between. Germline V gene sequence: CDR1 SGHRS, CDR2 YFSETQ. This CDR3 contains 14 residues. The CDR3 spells CASSLDMTLGGYTI. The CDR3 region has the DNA TGCGCCAGCAGCCTGGACATGACCCTGGGGGGCTACACCATC.

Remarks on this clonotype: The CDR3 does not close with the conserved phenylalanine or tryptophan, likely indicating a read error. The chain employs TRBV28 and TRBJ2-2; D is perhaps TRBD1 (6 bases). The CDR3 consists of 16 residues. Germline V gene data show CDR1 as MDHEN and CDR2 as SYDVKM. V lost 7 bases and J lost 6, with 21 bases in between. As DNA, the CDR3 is TGTGCCAGCACTTCGATCAACCCAGGGGATCCCGGGGAGCTGTTTTCT. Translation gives CASTSINPGDPGELFS.

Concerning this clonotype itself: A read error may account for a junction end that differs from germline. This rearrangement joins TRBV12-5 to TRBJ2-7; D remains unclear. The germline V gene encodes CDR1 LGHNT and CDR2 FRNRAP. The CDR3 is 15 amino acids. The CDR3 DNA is TGTGCTTGTGGTTTGGACCCAGTGGGCTCTTACGAGCAGTACTTC. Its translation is CACGLDPVGSYEQYF.

The CDR3 sequence: CASRCPMTVGHQDTQYF. DNA of the CDR3: TGTGCCAGCAGGTGCCCGATGACAGTAGGCCACCAAGATACGCAGTATTTT. The rearrangement links TRBV6-2 or TRBV6-3 to TRBJ2-3, with a weak D call TRBD1 (5 bases). The CDR3 is 17 residues long. V lost 6 bases and J lost 5, with 24 bases in between. CDR1 is MNHEY, CDR2 SVGEGT, per germline.

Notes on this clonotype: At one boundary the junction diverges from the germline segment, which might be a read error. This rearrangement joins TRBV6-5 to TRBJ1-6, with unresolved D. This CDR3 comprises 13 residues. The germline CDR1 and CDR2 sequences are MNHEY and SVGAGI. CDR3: CASSYRLNSPLHF. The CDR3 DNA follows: TGTGCCAGTAGTTACAGATTAAACTCACCCCTCCACTTT.

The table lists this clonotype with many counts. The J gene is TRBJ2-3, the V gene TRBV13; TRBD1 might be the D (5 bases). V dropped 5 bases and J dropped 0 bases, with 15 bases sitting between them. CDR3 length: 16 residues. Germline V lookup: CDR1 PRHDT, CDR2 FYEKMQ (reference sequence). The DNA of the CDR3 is TGTGCCAGCAGCCGGCGTAGGGGTGAGAGCACAGATACGCAGTATTTT. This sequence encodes CASSRRRGESTDTQYF.

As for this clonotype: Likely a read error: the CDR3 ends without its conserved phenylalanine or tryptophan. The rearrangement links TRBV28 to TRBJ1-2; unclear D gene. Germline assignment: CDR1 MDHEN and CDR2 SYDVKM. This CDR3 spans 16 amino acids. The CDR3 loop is CASSSTSLLGRDGYTL. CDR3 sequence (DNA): TGTGCTAGCAGTTCCACTAGTCTTCTCGGTCGGGATGGCTACACCTTA.

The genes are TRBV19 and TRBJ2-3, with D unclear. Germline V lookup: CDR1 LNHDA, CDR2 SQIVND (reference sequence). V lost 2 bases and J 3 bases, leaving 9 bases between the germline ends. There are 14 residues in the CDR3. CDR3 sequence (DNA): TGTGCCAGTAGTATATTAGTAGAGACAGATACGCAGTATTTT. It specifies CASSILVETDTQYF.

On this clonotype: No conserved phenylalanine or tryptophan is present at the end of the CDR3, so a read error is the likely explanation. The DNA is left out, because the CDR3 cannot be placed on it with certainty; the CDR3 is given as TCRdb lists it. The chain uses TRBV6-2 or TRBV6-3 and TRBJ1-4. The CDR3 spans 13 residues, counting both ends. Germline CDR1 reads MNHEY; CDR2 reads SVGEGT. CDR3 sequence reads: CASKNSGYERRFL.

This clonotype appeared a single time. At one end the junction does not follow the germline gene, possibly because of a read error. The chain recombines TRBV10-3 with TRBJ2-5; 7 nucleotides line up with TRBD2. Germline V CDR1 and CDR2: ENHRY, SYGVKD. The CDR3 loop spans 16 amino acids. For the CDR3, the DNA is TGTGCCATCAGGATAGAGCGGGGCCCTTTGTCAGGGTCCCATTACTTC. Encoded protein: CAIRIERGPLSGSHYF.

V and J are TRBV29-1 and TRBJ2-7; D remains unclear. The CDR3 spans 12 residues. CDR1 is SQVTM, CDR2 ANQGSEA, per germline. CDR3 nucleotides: TGCAACGCCTGGGTGACGAACCCCAAGCAGTACTTC. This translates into CNAWVTNPKQYF.

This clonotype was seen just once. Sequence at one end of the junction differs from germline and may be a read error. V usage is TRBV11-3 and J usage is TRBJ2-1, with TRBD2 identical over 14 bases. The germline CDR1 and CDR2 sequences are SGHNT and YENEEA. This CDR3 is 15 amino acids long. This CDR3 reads CASSRLAGGYKEQLF. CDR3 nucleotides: TGTGCTAGCAGTCGACTAGCGGGGGGGTACAAAGAGCAACTCTTC.

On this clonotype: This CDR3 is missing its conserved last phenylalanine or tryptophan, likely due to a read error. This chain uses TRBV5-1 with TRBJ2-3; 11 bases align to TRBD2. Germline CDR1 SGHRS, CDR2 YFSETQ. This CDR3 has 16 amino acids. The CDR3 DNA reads TGCGCCAGCAGCTTGTCCGGACTAGCGGGCACAGATGCGCAGTATCTT. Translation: CASSLSGLAGTDAQYL.

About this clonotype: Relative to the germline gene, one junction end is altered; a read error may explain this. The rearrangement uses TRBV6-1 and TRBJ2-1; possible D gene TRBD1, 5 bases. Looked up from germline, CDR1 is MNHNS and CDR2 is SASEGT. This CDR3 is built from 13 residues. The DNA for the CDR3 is TGTGCCAGCAATGTCTGGGGCAAGAATGAGCAGCTTTTC. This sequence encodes CASNVWGKNEQLF.

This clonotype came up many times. The CDR3 coding sequence is TGCGCCAGCACTCCGACCGGTATGAACACTGAAGCTTTCTTT. Protein sequence: CASTPTGMNTEAFF. J is TRBJ1-1 and V is TRBV5-1; no clear D. The germline V gene encodes CDR1 SGHRS and CDR2 YFSETQ. The CDR3 contains 14 residues. Trimming took off 6 bases at V and 0 bases at J, with 12 bases between the two ends.

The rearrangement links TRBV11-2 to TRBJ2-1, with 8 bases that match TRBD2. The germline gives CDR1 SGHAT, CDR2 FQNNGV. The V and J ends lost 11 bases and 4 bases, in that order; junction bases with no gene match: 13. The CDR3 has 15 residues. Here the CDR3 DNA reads TGTGCCTGCGGCCTTAGCGGGGCTTTATACAATGAGCAGTTCTTC. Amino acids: CACGLSGALYNEQFF. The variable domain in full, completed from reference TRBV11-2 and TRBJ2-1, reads EAGVAQSPRYKIIEKRQSVAFWCNPISGHATLYWYQQILGQGPKLLIQFQNNGVVDDSQLPKDRFSAERLKGVDSTLKIQPAKLEDSAVYLCACGLSGALYNEQFFGPGTRLTVL.

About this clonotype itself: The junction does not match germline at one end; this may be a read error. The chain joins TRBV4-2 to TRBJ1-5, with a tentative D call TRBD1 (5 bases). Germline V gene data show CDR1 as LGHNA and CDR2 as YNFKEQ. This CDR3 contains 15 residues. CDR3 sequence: CASSLQGAGDQPQHF. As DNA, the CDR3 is TGTGCAAGCAGCCTTCAAGGGGCTGGGGATCAGCCCCAGCATTTT.

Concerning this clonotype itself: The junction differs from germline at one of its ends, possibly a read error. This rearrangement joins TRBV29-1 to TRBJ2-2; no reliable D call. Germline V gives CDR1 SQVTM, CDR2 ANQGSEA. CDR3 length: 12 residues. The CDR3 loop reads CSVLGNNGELFF. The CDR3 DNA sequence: TGCAGCGTTTTGGGGAACAACGGGGAGCTGTTTTTT.

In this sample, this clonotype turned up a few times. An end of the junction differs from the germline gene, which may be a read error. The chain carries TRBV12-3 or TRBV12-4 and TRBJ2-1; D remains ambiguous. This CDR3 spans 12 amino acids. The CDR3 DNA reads TGTGCCAGTAGTTTTTCGATCAATGAGCAGTTCTTC. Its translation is CASSFSINEQFF.